This record concerns one TCR beta chain sequence. What it binds is not known. This record belongs to a study of Ad26.COV2.S vaccination and SARS-CoV-2 variants. Across the study: Intramuscular Ad26.COV2.S at 5x10^10 or 1x10^11 viral particles.

The treatment denotes: some 20 received Ad26.COV2.S at low or high dose, single or two shots; roughly five received placebo; per-sample allocation not given. Repertoires come from day 63 after the first vaccine or placebo injection. This Boston cohort included adults aged 18-55 years. Study observations and caveats: Analytic work on TCR breadth and depth might have understated the full extent of total T cell responses.

The protocol was immunoSEQ multiplex PCR, while the TCRdb copy is restricted to in-frame clones and leaves out a portion. The data contain around 450,000 clones, approximately 88% of them singletons. V was pared by 3 bases and J by 4 bases, with 15 bases between. Germline V gene data show CDR1 as MNHEY and CDR2 as SMNVEV (reference sequence). The CDR3 covers 15 residues. The J gene is TRBJ2-5, the V gene TRBV27; D perhaps matches TRBD2 (6 bases). The sequencing here drew on peripheral blood, taken in a trial of Ad26.COV2.S vaccine versus placebo. The TCR sequence derives from a person aged 18-60 years who received the Ad26.COV2.S COVID-19 vaccine or a placebo. The CDR3 spells CASSFPDPGGETQYF. The CDR3, as DNA: TGTGCCAGCAGTTTCCCCGACCCCGGGGGAGAGACCCAGTACTTC.